The rows below give T cell receptor beta chains drawn from one sample of a study of identical twins. One entry per CDR3 protein, called by TCRdb with MiXCR from the 5' RACE reads. The sample has more than 400,000 distinct CDR3 sequences, roughly 15% seen once. Separately, the same data were catalogued under a study of yellow fever vaccine responses in identical twins.

Source material: CD4+ T cells sorted from blood. The receptors shown here come from a woman aged 18-35 years in good health. Both conserved end residues are part of each CDR3. Each record gives: D gene, clone size, J gene, V gene, CDR3 protein, CDR3 DNA. The D gene is left open where the match is weak. Expanded clones are given a class, and other clones once, few, many or no size at all.

D gene: -; clone size: few; J gene: TRBJ1-6; V gene: TRBV20-1; CDR3 protein: CSATAGSMDSPLHF; CDR3 DNA: TGCAGTGCTACCGCAGGGTCGATGGATTCACCCCTCCACTTT
D gene: -; clone size: few; J gene: TRBJ2-1; V gene: TRBV27; CDR3 protein: CASSLSLRDNEQFF; CDR3 DNA: TGTGCCAGCAGTTTATCCCTTCGGGACAATGAGCAGTTCTTC
D gene: -; clone size: few; J gene: TRBJ2-1; V gene: TRBV29-1; CDR3 protein: CSVIDTGEHYNEQFF; CDR3 DNA: TGCAGCGTTATAGACACGGGAGAACACTACAATGAGCAGTTCTTC
D gene: -; clone size: -; J gene: TRBJ1-1; V gene: TRBV20-1; CDR3 protein: CSAFGAREGNTEAFF; CDR3 DNA: TGCAGTGCTTTTGGGGCCCGGGAGGGAAACACTGAAGCTTTCTTT
D gene: -; clone size: -; J gene: TRBJ2-7; V gene: TRBV18; CDR3 protein: CASSPDDSEGYEQYF; CDR3 DNA: TGTGCCAGCTCACCGGATGACTCCGAAGGCTACGAGCAGTACTTC
D gene: TRBD1; clone size: few; J gene: TRBJ2-2; V gene: TRBV2; CDR3 protein: CATKDRTSNTGELFF; CDR3 DNA: TGTGCCACCAAGGACAGGACCTCGAACACCGGGGAGCTGTTTTTT
D gene: -; clone size: few; J gene: TRBJ2-1; V gene: TRBV5-1; CDR3 protein: CASSGGARYEQFF; CDR3 DNA: TGCGCCAGCAGTGGGGGGGCTAGGTATGAGCAGTTCTTC
D gene: TRBD1; clone size: few; J gene: TRBJ2-5; V gene: TRBV5-1; CDR3 protein: CASSTGQGYYQETQYF; CDR3 DNA: TGCGCCAGCAGCACCGGACAGGGCTATTACCAAGAGACCCAGTACTTC
D gene: -; clone size: -; J gene: TRBJ1-6; V gene: TRBV5-1; CDR3 protein: CASSLSRGVYNSPLHF; CDR3 DNA: TGCGCCAGCAGCTTGAGCAGGGGCGTCTATAATTCACCCCTCCACTTT
D gene: -; clone size: few; J gene: TRBJ1-5; V gene: TRBV20-1; CDR3 protein: CSARVVHRYQPQHF; CDR3 DNA: TGCAGTGCTAGAGTTGTTCATAGGTACCAGCCCCAGCATTTT
D gene: TRBD1; clone size: -; J gene: TRBJ2-3; V gene: TRBV28; CDR3 protein: CASSGKGQNTQYF; CDR3 DNA: TGTGCCAGCAGTGGAAAGGGACAGAACACGCAGTATTTT
D gene: TRBD2; clone size: few; J gene: TRBJ2-1; V gene: TRBV20-1; CDR3 protein: CSARPLAGGPREQFF; CDR3 DNA: TGCAGTGCTAGACCTCTAGCGGGAGGGCCACGAGAGCAGTTCTTC
D gene: TRBD1; clone size: few; J gene: TRBJ2-7; V gene: TRBV14; CDR3 protein: CASSHPGQGFKYF; CDR3 DNA: TGTGCCAGCAGCCATCCGGGACAGGGGTTTAAGTACTTC
D gene: -; clone size: -; J gene: TRBJ2-1; V gene: TRBV10-3; CDR3 protein: CAITPNGGEQFF; CDR3 DNA: TGTGCCATCACTCCGAATGGAGGTGAGCAGTTCTTC
D gene: -; clone size: -; J gene: TRBJ2-7; V gene: TRBV15; CDR3 protein: CATSFEGRHEQYF; CDR3 DNA: TGTGCCACCTCCTTTGAGGGGAGACACGAGCAGTACTTC
D gene: TRBD1; clone size: few; J gene: TRBJ1-5; V gene: TRBV12-3/TRBV12-4; CDR3 protein: CASVLTGYNQPQHF; CDR3 DNA: TGTGCCAGCGTACTGACAGGGTACAATCAGCCCCAGCATTTT
D gene: TRBD2; clone size: once; J gene: TRBJ2-7; V gene: TRBV19; CDR3 protein: CASSESGNSYEQYF; CDR3 DNA: TGTGCCAGTAGTGAAAGCGGGAACTCCTACGAGCAGTACTTC
D gene: TRBD1; clone size: few; J gene: TRBJ1-1; V gene: TRBV9; CDR3 protein: CASSVQDRLNTEAFF; CDR3 DNA: TGTGCCAGCAGCGTCCAGGACAGGTTGAACACTGAAGCTTTCTTT
D gene: TRBD2; clone size: -; J gene: TRBJ2-2; V gene: TRBV10-3; CDR3 protein: CAISSGLAGVNTGELFF; CDR3 DNA: TGTGCCATCAGCTCGGGACTAGCGGGGGTTAACACCGGGGAGCTGTTTTTT
D gene: TRBD2; clone size: many; J gene: TRBJ2-1; V gene: TRBV24-1; CDR3 protein: CATSGPGLAGGVTYNEQFF; CDR3 DNA: TGTGCCACCAGTGGTCCGGGACTAGCGGGAGGGGTCACCTACAATGAGCAGTTCTTC
D gene: -; clone size: -; J gene: TRBJ2-2; V gene: TRBV12-3/TRBV12-4; CDR3 protein: CASSAQGNTGELFF; CDR3 DNA: TGTGCCAGCAGCGCACAGGGGAACACCGGGGAGCTGTTTTTT
D gene: -; clone size: -; J gene: TRBJ2-1; V gene: TRBV6-5; CDR3 protein: CASSYSNWYNEQFF; CDR3 DNA: TGTGCCAGCAGTTACTCGAACTGGTACAATGAGCAGTTCTTC
D gene: -; clone size: -; J gene: TRBJ2-1; V gene: TRBV7-9; CDR3 protein: CASSLATLTHSDNEQFF; CDR3 DNA: TGTGCCAGCAGCTTAGCGACTTTGACTCACTCCGACAATGAGCAGTTCTTC
D gene: TRBD2; clone size: -; J gene: TRBJ2-1; V gene: TRBV29-1; CDR3 protein: CSGGGAYNEQFF; CDR3 DNA: TGCAGCGGGGGGGGGGCCTACAATGAGCAGTTCTTC
D gene: TRBD2; clone size: -; J gene: TRBJ2-7; V gene: TRBV4-2; CDR3 protein: CASSQDKGGSGYEQYF; CDR3 DNA: TGTGCCAGCAGCCAAGATAAAGGCGGGAGCGGCTACGAGCAGTACTTC
D gene: TRBD2; clone size: -; J gene: TRBJ2-3; V gene: TRBV29-1; CDR3 protein: CSVRGSGGPDTQYF; CDR3 DNA: TGCAGCGTTCGAGGGTCGGGAGGACCAGATACGCAGTATTTT
D gene: -; clone size: few; J gene: TRBJ1-1; V gene: TRBV15; CDR3 protein: CATSRDSMNTEAFF; CDR3 DNA: TGTGCCACCAGCAGAGATTCCATGAACACTGAAGCTTTCTTT
D gene: -; clone size: few; J gene: TRBJ2-1; V gene: TRBV27; CDR3 protein: CASRKLHEQFF; CDR3 DNA: TGTGCCAGCAGAAAGTTGCATGAGCAGTTCTTC
D gene: TRBD1; clone size: many; J gene: TRBJ2-5; V gene: TRBV29-1; CDR3 protein: CSAPGATGMQTQYF; CDR3 DNA: TGCAGCGCCCCCGGGGCGACAGGGATGCAGACCCAGTACTTC
D gene: TRBD1; clone size: many; J gene: TRBJ2-1; V gene: TRBV5-1; CDR3 protein: CASRGTGGSYNEQFF; CDR3 DNA: TGCGCCAGCAGGGGGACAGGGGGCTCCTACAATGAGCAGTTCTTC
D gene: TRBD2; clone size: -; J gene: TRBJ2-7; V gene: TRBV20-1; CDR3 protein: CSASYSGSIYEQYF; CDR3 DNA: TGCAGTGCTAGTTATAGCGGGAGTATCTACGAGCAGTACTTC
D gene: TRBD1; clone size: -; J gene: TRBJ2-2; V gene: TRBV7-2; CDR3 protein: CASSLGTGGNTGELFF; CDR3 DNA: TGTGCCAGCAGCTTAGGGACAGGGGGGAACACCGGGGAGCTGTTTTTT
D gene: -; clone size: -; J gene: TRBJ2-1; V gene: TRBV5-1; CDR3 protein: CASSTWDGRDEQFF; CDR3 DNA: TGCGCCAGCTCCACCTGGGACGGGCGGGATGAGCAGTTCTTC
D gene: -; clone size: few; J gene: TRBJ2-2; V gene: TRBV7-9; CDR3 protein: CASSPPGGLTNTGELFF; CDR3 DNA: TGTGCCAGCAGCCCCCCGGGCGGCCTTACCAACACCGGGGAGCTGTTTTTT
D gene: -; clone size: many; J gene: TRBJ2-3; V gene: TRBV29-1; CDR3 protein: CSVVQGTDTQYF; CDR3 DNA: TGCAGCGTTGTACAGGGCACAGATACGCAGTATTTT
D gene: TRBD2; clone size: few; J gene: TRBJ2-3; V gene: TRBV20-1; CDR3 protein: CSAKRFGGATDTQYF; CDR3 DNA: TGCAGTGCCAAGAGATTCGGGGGGGCCACAGATACGCAGTATTTT
D gene: TRBD2; clone size: few; J gene: TRBJ2-5; V gene: TRBV29-1; CDR3 protein: CSASSGRGETQYF; CDR3 DNA: TGCAGCGCCTCGAGCGGGAGAGGAGAGACCCAGTACTTC
D gene: TRBD2; clone size: -; J gene: TRBJ2-1; V gene: TRBV20-1; CDR3 protein: CSARASGEGSYNEQFF; CDR3 DNA: TGCAGTGCTAGGGCGAGCGGGGAAGGGTCCTACAATGAGCAGTTCTTC
D gene: -; clone size: -; J gene: TRBJ1-2; V gene: TRBV25-1; CDR3 protein: CASRAPNMDYGYTF; CDR3 DNA: TGTGCCAGCAGGGCCCCAAACATGGACTATGGCTACACCTTC
D gene: TRBD1; clone size: -; J gene: TRBJ2-1; V gene: TRBV5-1; CDR3 protein: CASSLRDRGANEQFF; CDR3 DNA: TGCGCCAGCAGCTTGCGGGACAGGGGTGCAAATGAGCAGTTCTTC
D gene: TRBD2; clone size: few; J gene: TRBJ2-5; V gene: TRBV6-1; CDR3 protein: CASSAGGVKETQYF; CDR3 DNA: TGTGCCAGCAGTGCGGGGGGAGTAAAGGAGACCCAGTACTTC
D gene: -; clone size: -; J gene: TRBJ2-3; V gene: TRBV12-3/TRBV12-4; CDR3 protein: CASRDGNLGTDSQYF; CDR3 DNA: TGTGCCAGCAGAGACGGGAATTTGGGCACAGATTCGCAGTATTTT
D gene: -; clone size: few; J gene: TRBJ2-2; V gene: TRBV13; CDR3 protein: CASSLVQLNTGELFF; CDR3 DNA: TGTGCCAGCAGCTTAGTACAGCTCAACACCGGGGAGCTGTTTTTT
D gene: -; clone size: once; J gene: TRBJ2-3; V gene: TRBV3-1; CDR3 protein: CASSPSGRKNTDTQYF; CDR3 DNA: TGTGCCAGCAGCCCCTCCGGCAGAAAGAACACAGATACGCAGTATTTT
D gene: -; clone size: -; J gene: TRBJ2-5; V gene: TRBV27; CDR3 protein: CASSLREGGKTQYF; CDR3 DNA: TGTGCCAGCAGTTTGAGGGAAGGGGGGAAGACCCAGTACTTC
D gene: -; clone size: -; J gene: TRBJ2-7; V gene: TRBV5-1; CDR3 protein: CASSPGDWQGTYEQYF; CDR3 DNA: TGCGCCAGCAGCCCGGGGGATTGGCAGGGCACCTACGAGCAGTACTTC
D gene: TRBD1; clone size: few; J gene: TRBJ2-5; V gene: TRBV28; CDR3 protein: CASTLSRDRSYQKTQYF; CDR3 DNA: TGTGCCAGCACCCTTTCTCGGGACAGGTCTTATCAGAAGACCCAGTACTTC
D gene: TRBD1; clone size: -; J gene: TRBJ1-4; V gene: TRBV29-1; CDR3 protein: CSVGTGTGFEKLFF; CDR3 DNA: TGCAGCGTGGGTACCGGGACAGGGTTTGAAAAACTGTTTTTT
D gene: -; clone size: many; J gene: TRBJ1-5; V gene: TRBV12-3/TRBV12-4; CDR3 protein: CASSWTVSRAQHF; CDR3 DNA: TGTGCCAGCAGTTGGACGGTCTCAAGGGCCCAGCATTTT
D gene: -; clone size: few; J gene: TRBJ1-1; V gene: TRBV11-2; CDR3 protein: CASSLDQSTEAFF; CDR3 DNA: TGTGCCAGCAGCTTAGATCAAAGCACTGAAGCTTTCTTT
D gene: -; clone size: -; J gene: TRBJ2-5; V gene: TRBV21-1; CDR3 protein: CASSLGRTSGPYLQETQYF; CDR3 DNA: TGTGCCAGCAGCTTAGGGAGGACTAGCGGGCCGTACCTACAAGAGACCCAGTACTTC
D gene: TRBD2; clone size: few; J gene: TRBJ2-3; V gene: TRBV29-1; CDR3 protein: CSVPTSGAYTDTQYF; CDR3 DNA: TGCAGCGTGCCCACTAGCGGGGCTTACACAGATACGCAGTATTTT
D gene: TRBD1; clone size: few; J gene: TRBJ1-1; V gene: TRBV20-1; CDR3 protein: CSASLLTGGAGWVTEAFF; CDR3 DNA: TGCAGTGCTAGCCTTCTTACAGGGGGCGCAGGATGGGTCACTGAAGCTTTCTTT